These 21 T cell receptor beta chains were sequenced from one sample in a study of cytomegalovirus exposure and HLA in healthy donors. PCR used 60 Vbeta primers and 13 Jbeta primers. Sequencing used immunoSEQ multiplex PCR; TCRdb keeps in-frame clones, though not all of them. The sample records under 200,000 clones, roughly 85% being singletons. Sequencing was carried out using PBMCs. These receptors were taken from a woman aged 40-49 years in good health and CMV-seronegative.

J is TRBJ2-3 and V is TRBV7-3; D call uncertain. With 5 bases removed from V and 4 bases from J, the gap between germline ends came to 10 bases. The germline CDR1 and CDR2 sequences are SGHTA and FQGTGA. This CDR3 is 13 amino acids long. CDR3 nucleotide sequence: TGTGCCAGCAGCCCAACATTGGCAGATACGCAGTATTTT. It yields the protein CASSPTLADTQYF.

The gene calls are TRBV10-3 and TRBJ2-2; D perhaps matches TRBD1 (7 bases). The germline gives CDR1 ENHRY, CDR2 SYGVKD. V was cut by 3 bases and J by 1 base, with 12 bases left in between. The CDR3 sequence is 16 residues long. CDR3 nucleotide sequence: TGTGCCATCAGTGATGCGGGGACAGAGAACACCGGGGAGCTGTTTTTT. Protein product: CAISDAGTENTGELFF.

The V and J genes are TRBV5-5 and TRBJ2-7; 8 nucleotides line up with TRBD1. V trimming: 2 bases; J trimming: 2 bases; junction bases outside the gene matches: 6. The CDR3 contains 15 residues. The germline CDR1 and CDR2 sequences are SGHKS and YYEKEE (reference sequence). CDR3 in DNA: TGTGCCAGCAGCTTCGGGACAGGAGCCACCTACGAGCAGTACTTC. Protein sequence: CASSFGTGATYEQYF.

V and J are TRBV14 and TRBJ2-5, with a weak D call TRBD1 (5 bases). Deletions cut 2 bases from V and 2 bases from J, with 9 bases between. This CDR3 is built from 14 residues. The germline V gene has CDR1 SGHDN and CDR2 FVKESK. The CDR3 sequence is CASSQLSGQETQYF. In DNA form, the CDR3 reads TGTGCCAGCAGCCAACTTTCAGGGCAAGAGACCCAGTACTTC. Together with reference TRBV14 and TRBJ2-5, the CDR3 gives the full variable domain: EAGVTQFPSHSVIEKGQTVTLRCDPISGHDNLYWYRRVMGKEIKFLLHFVKESKQDESGMPNNRFLAERTGGTYSTLKVQPAELEDSGVYFCASSQLSGQETQYFGPGTRLLVL.

The gene calls are TRBV5-1 and TRBJ2-4; D might be TRBD1 (6 bases). V lost 0 bases, J lost 2 bases, and 15 bases lay in between. The CDR3 contains 17 residues. Germline lookup yields CDR1 SGHRS and CDR2 YFSETQ. The CDR3 reads CASSLVAGVGTKNIQYF. DNA for the CDR3: TGCGCCAGCAGCTTGGTAGCAGGGGTGGGGACCAAAAACATTCAGTACTTC.

V usage is TRBV19 and J usage is TRBJ1-4; 9 bases are shared with TRBD1. CDR1 is LNHDA and CDR2 is SQIVND in the germline V gene (reference sequence). The length of the CDR3 is 15 residues. The V gene end was trimmed by 5 bases and the J gene end by 8 bases; junction bases not matched to a gene: 9. The CDR3 DNA is TGTGCCAGTAGTCCCAAGACAGGGGGACGAGAAAAACTGTTTTTT. It specifies CASSPKTGGREKLFF. Full variable domain (remainder filled in from reference TRBV19 and TRBJ1-4): DGGITQSPKYLFRKEGQNVTLSCEQNLNHDAMYWYRQDPGQGLRLIYYSQIVNDFQKGDIAEGYSVSREKKESFPLTVTSAQKNPTAFYLCASSPKTGGREKLFFGSGTQLSVL.

V is TRBV14 and J is TRBJ2-2, with D possibly matching TRBD2 (7 bases). The V end lost 2 bases, the J end lost 4 bases, and 14 bases lay between the germline ends. Per germline, CDR1 SGHDN and CDR2 FVKESK. This CDR3 contains 16 residues. The CDR3 region has the DNA TGTGCCAGCAGCCAAACGCGGGGGCGCGGCACCGGGGAGCTGTTTTTT. Translating it yields CASSQTRGRGTGELFF.

This chain links TRBV28 with TRBJ2-7; D is possibly TRBD1 (6 bases). Germline-derived CDR1 and CDR2 are MDHEN and SYDVKM. This CDR3 has 15 amino acids. V lost 4 bases to trimming and J lost 0 bases, with 13 bases between them. The CDR3 here is CASSSTGTPSYEQYF. The CDR3 DNA reads as TGTGCCAGCAGTTCTACCGGGACACCCTCCTACGAGCAGTACTTC.

This chain links TRBV19 with TRBJ2-1, with D perhaps matching TRBD2 (7 bases). Germline CDR1 LNHDA, CDR2 SQIVND (reference sequence). This CDR3 spans 14 amino acids. V lost 0 bases to trimming and J lost 8 bases, with 11 bases between them. CDR3 nucleotides: TGTGCCAGTAGTATAGAGCAGGGGAGGGATGAGCAGTTCTTC. Translation gives CASSIEQGRDEQFF.

The chain uses TRBV11-3 and TRBJ1-3, with unresolved D. The V and J ends lost 5 bases and 0 bases respectively, with 11 bases between them. This CDR3 contains 15 residues. Looked up from germline, CDR1 is SGHNT and CDR2 is YENEEA. The CDR3 region is CASSPWARSGNTIYF. The DNA for the CDR3 is TGTGCCAGCAGCCCGTGGGCGCGCTCTGGAAACACCATATATTTT.

This chain joins TRBV5-1 and TRBJ1-1; D is unclear. V was pared by 2 bases and J by 4 bases, with 21 bases between. The germline gives CDR1 SGHRS, CDR2 YFSETQ. The CDR3 is 17 amino acids. CDR3 in DNA: TGCGCCAGCAGCTTAACCGGATTTCCTTCTGAGGGCACTGAAGCTTTCTTT. This sequence encodes CASSLTGFPSEGTEAFF.

This sequence joins TRBV9 and TRBJ1-2; the D gene is possibly TRBD1 (5 bases). V was trimmed by 4 bases and J by 5 bases, leaving 18 bases between them. Germline-derived CDR1 and CDR2 are SGDLS and YYNGEE. The CDR3 spans 15 residues. CDR3 sequence: CASSPSPTEGYGYTF. CDR3 DNA: TGTGCCAGCAGCCCTTCCCCTACGGAGGGGTATGGCTACACCTTC.

This clone was counted a few times. The chain combines TRBV6-6 with TRBJ1-4; 9 nucleotides match TRBD1. The ends lost 4 bases at V and 8 bases at J; junction bases unmatched: 8. This CDR3 contains 15 residues. Germline CDR1 is MNHNY and CDR2 is SVGAGI (reference sequence). The CDR3 region is CASSSSDRGGEKLFF. The CDR3 DNA is TGTGCCAGCAGTTCCTCGGACAGGGGAGGGGAAAAACTGTTTTTT.

The V call is TRBV5-4, the J call TRBJ2-5; 9 bases are shared with TRBD2. Trimming at V came to 2 bases and at J to 1 base, leaving 3 bases not matched to a gene. The CDR3 consists of 15 residues. Germline lookup yields CDR1 SGHNT and CDR2 YYREEE (reference sequence). The CDR3, as DNA: TGTGCCAGCAGCTTTTCTAGCGGGACCCAAGAGACCCAGTACTTC. Its protein is CASSFSSGTQETQYF.

This chain uses TRBV5-1 with TRBJ1-3; D is undetermined. The germline V and J ends were trimmed by 7 bases and 4 bases, with 12 bases remaining between them. The germline CDR1 and CDR2 sequences are SGHRS and YFSETQ. CDR3 size: 13 residues. The CDR3 sequence: CASREAHGNTIYF. CDR3 nucleotides: TGCGCCAGCCGTGAAGCGCACGGAAACACCATATATTTT.

The rearrangement uses TRBV4-1 and TRBJ2-5; D remains ambiguous. This CDR3 comprises 17 residues. Deletions cut 1 base from V and 5 bases from J, with 20 bases between. Germline V gene sequence: CDR1 MGHRA, CDR2 YSYEKL. The CDR3 sequence: CASSQGSGALRRETQYF. CDR3 nucleotide sequence: TGCGCCAGCAGCCAAGGCAGTGGAGCCCTTAGACGGGAGACCCAGTACTTC.

The chain carries TRBV5-1 and TRBJ2-3; D call uncertain. Trimming pared 0 bases from V and 4 bases from J, leaving 12 bases between. This CDR3 contains 15 residues. CDR1 and CDR2 from the germline V gene are SGHRS and YFSETQ. The CDR3 nucleotides are TGCGCCAGCAGCTTGGCGGGTCTCCAAGCAGATACGCAGTATTTT. Protein: CASSLAGLQADTQYF.

CDR3 in amino acids: CASSGPGQGHGYTF. The DNA of the CDR3 is TGTGCCAGCAGCGGCCCGGGACAGGGCCATGGCTACACCTTC. The rearrangement joins TRBV5-6 to TRBJ1-2; TRBD1 matches at 9 bases. The CDR3 consists of 14 residues. Germline V gives CDR1 SGHDT, CDR2 YYEEEE. V was clipped by 4 bases and J by 6 bases; unmatched bases: 7.

The rearrangement links TRBV14 to TRBJ1-5, with no clear D. The germline gives CDR1 SGHDN, CDR2 FVKESK. V gave up 1 base and J gave up 4 bases, with 14 bases separating them. This CDR3 has 16 amino acids. The CDR3 protein is CASSQGHPAGNQPQHF. The CDR3 coding sequence is TGTGCCAGCAGCCAAGGACACCCTGCGGGGAATCAGCCCCAGCATTTT.

This chain uses TRBV2 with TRBJ1-6, with a possible D match to TRBD1 (6 bases). Trimming cost V 4 bases and J 9 bases, with 13 bases left between them. Per germline, CDR1 SNHLY and CDR2 FYNNEI. The CDR3 has 14 residues. The CDR3 sequence is CASSGETGGSPLHF. DNA of the CDR3: TGTGCCAGCAGTGGGGAGACAGGTGGTTCACCCCTCCACTTT.

This clone has a handful of counts. The chain uses TRBV25-1 and TRBJ1-1; D may be TRBD1 (5 bases). The germline V gene encodes CDR1 MGHDK and CDR2 SYGVNS. The V and J ends lost 4 bases and 1 base respectively, with 7 bases between them. The CDR3 extends over 13 amino acids. CDR3 nucleotides: TGTGCCAGCAGTGGACAGTCGAACACTGAAGCTTTCTTT. Protein sequence: CASSGQSNTEAFF.